Listed below are T cell receptor beta chains from one sample, sequenced in a study of blood T cell repertoires in COVID-19. Assay used: immunoSEQ multiplex PCR; TCRdb lists only in-frame clones, some missing. The sample lists under 80,000 clones, about 82% occurring once. The sequenced sample was peripheral blood. The origin of the receptors is a woman over 75 with active or convalescent COVID-19. Each CDR3 is given with its conserved first and last residue. The D gene is left open where the match is weak. Clone size is not always given. Where it is, it says once, few, many or a class for expanded clones.

TRBV14	NA	16	NA	TRBJ1-3	CASSPSGLSSGNTIYF	TGTGCCAGCAGCCCCTCGGGACTGAGCTCTGGAAACACCATATATTTT
TRBV6-4	TRBD2	15	NA	TRBJ2-3	CASSKTSGSADTQYF	TGTGCCAGCAGTAAGACTAGCGGGAGTGCAGATACGCAGTATTTT
TRBV6-2/TRBV6-3	TRBD1	14	NA	TRBJ2-4	CASSSDRETNIQYF	TGTGCCAGCAGTTCCGACAGGGAGACAAACATTCAGTACTTC
TRBV7-9	NA	14	many	TRBJ1-1	CASSLGGGGTEAFF	TGTGCCAGCAGCTTAGGGGGAGGTGGCACTGAAGCTTTCTTT
TRBV11-2	TRBD1	14	NA	TRBJ1-1	CASSGATGFTEAFF	TGTGCCAGCAGCGGAGCGACAGGGTTCACTGAAGCTTTCTTT
TRBV7-3	TRBD1	14	NA	TRBJ1-2	CASSSATGPYGYTF	TGTGCCAGCAGCTCCGCGACAGGGCCCTATGGCTACACCTTC
TRBV6-2/TRBV6-3	TRBD1	15	NA	TRBJ2-5	CASSKDRGLQETQYF	TGTGCCAGCAGCAAGGACAGGGGGCTACAAGAGACCCAGTACTTC
TRBV5-1	NA	14	few	TRBJ1-5	CASSLVGGNQPQHF	TGCGCCAGCAGCTTGGTTGGGGGGAATCAGCCCCAGCATTTT
TRBV27	NA	12	NA	TRBJ2-7	CASYHGPREQYF	TGTGCCAGTTACCATGGTCCTCGGGAGCAGTACTTC
TRBV10-3	NA	14	NA	TRBJ1-1	CAISRRYTNTEAFF	TGTGCCATCAGTCGGAGGTACACGAACACTGAAGCTTTCTTT
TRBV7-2	NA	14	NA	TRBJ1-5	CAVAGAWGNQPQHF	TGTGCCGTAGCAGGGGCTTGGGGCAATCAGCCCCAGCATTTT
TRBV5-1	NA	18	NA	TRBJ2-6	CASSLVGGSISGANVLTF	TGCGCCAGCAGCTTGGTAGGGGGTTCCATCTCTGGGGCCAACGTCCTGACTTTC
TRBV7-2	TRBD1	16	NA	TRBJ1-4	CASSLGGGRGNEKLFF	TGTGCCAGCAGCTTAGGGGGCGGCAGGGGGAATGAAAAACTGTTTTTT
TRBV3-1/TRBV3-2	TRBD2	17	NA	TRBJ2-1	CASSQGRLAGPYNEQFF	TGTGCCAGCAGCCAAGGTAGACTAGCGGGACCGTACAATGAGCAGTTCTTC
TRBV7-9	NA	12	NA	TRBJ2-7	CASSSEGYEQYF	TGTGCCAGCAGCTCGGAGGGCTACGAGCAGTACTTC
TRBV18	NA	12	NA	TRBJ2-5	CASSQRLETQYF	TGTGCCAGCTCACAGAGGTTGGAGACCCAGTACTTC
TRBV7-3	NA	12	NA	TRBJ1-2	CASSAGTNGYTF	TGTGCCAGCAGCGCCGGGACAAATGGCTACACCTTC
TRBV30	NA	15	NA	TRBJ1-5	CAWSSLGQGNQPQHF	TGTGCCTGGAGTAGTTTGGGTCAGGGCAATCAGCCCCAGCATTTT
TRBV14	NA	16	NA	TRBJ2-5	CASSQLTSGARETQYF	TGTGCCAGCAGCCAACTGACTAGTGGGGCGAGAGAGACCCAGTACTTC
TRBV5-6	TRBD1	15	once	TRBJ2-7	CASSFGTGYFYEQYF	TGTGCCAGCAGCTTCGGGACAGGGTATTTCTACGAGCAGTACTTC
TRBV19	TRBD2	16	NA	TRBJ2-3	CASSINLAGPTYTQYF	TGTGCCAGTAGTATAAACCTAGCGGGGCCCACGTATACGCAGTATTTT
TRBV2	NA	15	few	TRBJ1-5	CASARTVISNQPQHF	TGTGCCAGCGCTAGGACAGTCATAAGCAATCAGCCCCAGCATTTT
TRBV11-3	TRBD2	20	NA	TRBJ2-7	CASSKQQGTLLAGGHYEQYF	TGTGCCAGCAGCAAGCAACAGGGGACTTTACTAGCGGGAGGGCACTACGAGCAGTACTTC
TRBV23-1	TRBD2	15	few	TRBJ2-5	CASAGGGTYQETQYF	TGCGCCAGCGCGGGGGGCGGGACGTACCAAGAGACCCAGTACTTC
TRBV4-1	TRBD1	17	NA	TRBJ1-5	CASSQATTGGSNQPQHF	TGCGCCAGCAGCCAAGCTACGACAGGGGGTAGCAATCAGCCCCAGCATTTT
TRBV7-8	NA	15	many	TRBJ1-5	CASSLGWNRAQPQHF	TGTGCCAGCAGCTTGGGTTGGAACAGGGCGCAGCCCCAGCATTTT
TRBV18	NA	15	NA	TRBJ2-1	CASSPSRITYNEQFF	TGTGCCAGCTCACCATCGAGAATTACCTACAATGAGCAGTTCTTC
TRBV27	TRBD1	14	NA	TRBJ2-7	CASRGTGGKYEQYF	TGTGCCAGCAGAGGGACAGGGGGTAAGTACGAGCAGTACTTC
TRBV6-2/TRBV6-3	TRBD1	15	NA	TRBJ2-7	CASSHTGGTSYEQYF	TGTGCCAGCAGTCACACAGGGGGGACTTCCTACGAGCAGTACTTC
TRBV11-1	NA	13	NA	TRBJ2-7	CASSLGASYEQYF	TGTGCCAGCAGCTTAGGTGCGTCCTACGAGCAGTACTTC
TRBV10-3	NA	14	NA	TRBJ1-6	CAISESAGNSPLHF	TGTGCCATCAGTGAGTCGGCAGGGAATTCACCCCTCCACTTT
TRBV7-9	TRBD1	14	once	TRBJ1-3	CASSPGTAGNTIYF	TGTGCCAGCAGCCCTGGGACAGCTGGAAACACCATATATTTT
TRBV30	NA	16	NA	TRBJ1-2	CAWRPPVDLGNYGYTF	TGTGCCTGGAGGCCCCCCGTCGATCTGGGCAACTATGGCTACACCTTC